The 16 T cell receptor beta chains given below trace back to one sample, sequenced in a study of PD-1 blockade in mismatch repair-deficient tumors. Only in-frame clones appear in the TCRdb table, and some are missing; sequencing was by immunoSEQ multiplex PCR. The sample lists 45,000 to 60,000 clones; approximately 80% were seen once. Sequencing was performed on peripheral blood, taken 4 weeks after starting pembrolizumab. Every receptor here comes from an adult with mismatch repair-deficient cancer.

The chain recombines TRBV6-1 with TRBJ2-1; 8 nucleotides line up with TRBD2. The germline CDR1 and CDR2 sequences are MNHNS and SASEGT. The CDR3 totals 14 residues. Trimming at V came to 8 bases and at J to 5 bases, leaving 8 bases not matched to a gene. CDR3 in amino acids: CASQASGLNNEQFF. CDR3 nucleotides: TGTGCCAGCCAGGCTAGCGGGTTAAACAATGAGCAGTTCTTC.

This chain joins TRBV6-5 and TRBJ2-1, with 7 bases fitting TRBD2. This CDR3 comprises 15 residues. J lost 8 bases, V lost 6 bases, and 13 bases had no gene match. In germline, CDR1 is MNHEY, CDR2 SVGAGI. The DNA of the CDR3 is TGTGCCAGCAGCCAAGGCGCTAGCGGCGGCGATGAGCAGTTCTTC. The encoded protein is CASSQGASGGDEQFF.

The rearrangement uses TRBV4-1 and TRBJ1-4; D gene ambiguous. Deletions cut 5 bases from V and 0 bases from J, with 13 bases between. Germline CDR1 MGHRA, CDR2 YSYEKL. CDR3 length: 16 residues. The CDR3 DNA sequence: TGCGCCAGCAGCGATCGCGAAAGTGCAACTAATGAAAAACTGTTTTTT. Translated: CASSDRESATNEKLFF.

About this clone itself: Germline is not matched at one junction end, which may reflect a read error. V and J are TRBV5-1 and TRBJ2-1; TRBD2 matches at 7 bases. The CDR3 is 16 amino acids. Germline values: CDR1 SGHRS, CDR2 YFSETQ. In nucleotides, the CDR3 is TGCGCCAGCAGCGCTATTTCTAGCGGCTCCTTCAATGAGCAGTTCTTC. Protein sequence: CASSAISSGSFNEQFF.

This rearrangement joins TRBV19 to TRBJ1-1; a possible D gene is TRBD1 (5 bases). The CDR3 length is 14 residues. Trimming took 6 bases from V and 1 from J, leaving 12 bases between them. Per the germline V gene, CDR1 is LNHDA and CDR2 is SQIVND (reference sequence). The CDR3 spells CASSSDRKNTEAFF. As DNA, the CDR3 is TGTGCCAGTAGCTCCGACAGAAAGAACACTGAAGCTTTCTTT.

The V gene is TRBV5-1, the J gene TRBJ2-7; 7 bases match TRBD1. The CDR3 covers 15 residues. J gave up 7 bases and V 0 bases, and 10 bases lay outside the gene matches. The germline V gene has CDR1 SGHRS and CDR2 YFSETQ. CDR3 region: CASSLVYRGKAEQYF. CDR3 DNA sequence: TGCGCCAGCAGCTTGGTGTACAGGGGAAAAGCTGAGCAGTACTTC.

This chain links TRBV6-1 with TRBJ2-3, with 9 positions matching TRBD1. This CDR3 region has 17 residues. V shed 3 bases and J 7 bases; nucleotides not matched to a gene: 14. Looked up from germline, CDR1 is MNHNS and CDR2 is SASEGT. This CDR3 is CASSESPGQGRKNTQYF. CDR3 coding DNA: TGTGCCAGCAGTGAGTCACCGGGACAGGGTAGGAAGAATACGCAGTATTTT.

V is TRBV5-4 and J is TRBJ1-4; a weak D match, TRBD1 (6 bases). This CDR3 has 14 amino acids. The germline V gene has CDR1 SGHNT and CDR2 YYREEE (reference sequence). Trimming cost V 6 bases and J 8 bases, with 17 bases left between them. The CDR3 sequence: CASTIRGAREKLFF. CDR3 bases: TGTGCCAGCACCATAAGGGGGGCGAGGGAAAAACTGTTTTTT.

This clone has a single count. V and J are TRBV23-1 and TRBJ2-6; 11 bases agree with TRBD1. TRBV23-1 is treated as an ORF (open reading frame) with a function not yet certain. This CDR3 region has 18 residues. V lost 7 bases and J lost 4; bases outside the gene matches: 12. CDR3 residues: CASIKTGTGGIGANVLTF. Written as DNA, the CDR3 is TGCGCCAGCATAAAGACCGGGACAGGGGGGATCGGGGCCAACGTCCTGACTTTC.

The rearrangement uses TRBV6-5 and TRBJ1-2, with D perhaps matching TRBD1 (6 bases). The CDR3 runs 14 residues. The V gene lost 8 bases and the J gene lost 7 bases, with 20 bases spanning the gap. CDR1 and CDR2 from the germline V gene are MNHEY and SVGAGI. The CDR3 loop is CASCFGTGKSGYTF. CDR3 DNA sequence: TGTGCCAGCTGCTTCGGTACAGGGAAGTCTGGCTACACCTTC.

CDR3 bases: TGTGCCAGCAGTTGGACAGGCGACAATCAGCCCCAGCATTTT. It codes for CASSWTGDNQPQHF. The chain recombines TRBV27 with TRBJ1-5; 7 bases are a match to TRBD1. Germline CDR1 is MNHEY and CDR2 is SMNVEV (reference sequence). V lost 4 bases and J lost 3; bases outside the gene matches: 3. This CDR3 contains 14 residues.

This chain joins TRBV19 and TRBJ2-3, with no clear D. Per the germline V gene, CDR1 is LNHDA and CDR2 is SQIVND (reference sequence). V was cut by 5 bases and J by 3 bases, with 12 bases left in between. This CDR3 contains 14 residues. CDR3 sequence: CASSVVMGTDTQYF. Here the CDR3 DNA reads TGTGCCAGTAGTGTCGTGATGGGGACAGATACGCAGTATTTT.

The rearrangement uses TRBV2 and TRBJ1-5; unclear D gene. Germline V gene lookup returns CDR1 SNHLY and CDR2 FYNNEI. The CDR3 is made up of 13 amino acids. The germline V and J ends were trimmed by 8 bases and 3 bases, with 11 bases remaining between them. CDR3 coding DNA: TGTGCCAGCCAGACCAGACCCAATCAGCCCCAGCATTTT. Translation: CASQTRPNQPQHF.

This clone was counted only a few times. The J gene is TRBJ2-3, the V gene TRBV7-3, with 10 bases fitting TRBD2. The CDR3 is made up of 15 amino acids. Germline CDR1 is SGHTA and CDR2 is FQGTGA. V dropped 4 bases and J dropped 2; count of bases not matched to a gene: 3. CDR3 nucleotides: TGTGCCAGCAGCTCGACTAGCGGGCCCACAGATACGCAGTATTTT. It yields the protein CASSSTSGPTDTQYF.

This rearrangement joins TRBV11-2 to TRBJ1-2; 7 positions agree with TRBD1. The trim removed 4 bases at V and 4 bases at J, leaving 12 bases unmatched. The CDR3 totals 16 residues. Germline V CDR1 and CDR2: SGHAT, FQNNGV. The CDR3 protein is CASSSLRNRGSYGYTF. Written as DNA, the CDR3 is TGTGCCAGCAGCTCACTCCGGAACAGGGGATCCTATGGCTACACCTTC.

The CDR3 DNA sequence: TGTGCCACCAGCAGGGAGGTCCAAGAGACCCAGTACTTC. Translated: CATSREVQETQYF. V usage is TRBV15 and J usage is TRBJ2-5, with a possible D match to TRBD2 (5 bases). Germline CDR1 LNHNV, CDR2 YYDKDF (reference sequence). This CDR3 has 13 amino acids. V shed 3 bases and J shed 1 base, with 6 bases lying between them.